A single sample is the source of the 27 T cell receptor beta chains below, sequenced in a study of shared clonotypes between healthy human individuals. TCRdb's copy holds only in-frame clones and misses some; the assay was immunoSEQ multiplex PCR. The table includes a few million clones, over 85% detected once. The sequenced sample was naive CD4+ T cells from PBMCs. As to subset: CD45RA+ positively selected. The receptors here all came from a man aged 18 to 30 in good health. Some clones in this sample may be carry-over from other donors' samples.

This rearrangement joins TRBV9 to TRBJ2-1; D is ambiguous. The germline CDR1 and CDR2 sequences are SGDLS and YYNGEE. This CDR3 comprises 13 residues. V lost 0 bases and J lost 7, with 8 bases in between. DNA for the CDR3: TGTGCCAGCAGCGTAGGACTGGTGAATGAGCAGTTCTTC. It encodes CASSVGLVNEQFF.

The J gene is TRBJ2-2, the V gene TRBV7-9; D call uncertain. The CDR3 contains 16 residues. Trimming left V 0 bases short and J 8 bases short, with 16 bases between. Germline CDR1 SEHNR, CDR2 FQNEAQ (reference sequence). The CDR3 coding sequence is TGTGCCAGCAGCTTAGCGCTAACGACGGTTGAAGGGGAGCTGTTTTTT. Translation: CASSLALTTVEGELFF.

This clone showed up just once. The V and J genes are TRBV14 and TRBJ2-3; D possibly uses TRBD1 or TRBD2 (5 bases each). The CDR3 consists of 14 residues. V was trimmed by 1 base and J by 4 bases, leaving 9 bases between them. Germline V lookup: CDR1 SGHDN, CDR2 FVKESK. The CDR3 DNA is TGTGCCAGCAGCCAAGGGGACCCCCCAGATACGCAGTATTTT. It translates to CASSQGDPPDTQYF.

The chain recombines TRBV27 with TRBJ2-5, with D possibly being TRBD2 (6 bases). Trimming shortened V by 5 bases and J by 5 bases, and 18 bases separated the two germline ends. The germline V gene has CDR1 MNHEY and CDR2 SMNVEV (reference sequence). CDR3 length: 15 amino acids. The DNA of the CDR3 is TGTGCCAGCAGTCTTAGCGGAGGGCCGGGGGAGACCCAGTACTTC. This gives the protein CASSLSGGPGETQYF.

The chain joins TRBV6-6 to TRBJ2-1; 9 positions agree with TRBD2. Trimming at V came to 8 bases and at J to 6 bases, leaving 11 bases not matched to a gene. Germline lookup yields CDR1 MNHNY and CDR2 SVGAGI (reference sequence). The CDR3 has 15 residues. CDR3 region: CASCPRDSGSNEQFF. In DNA form, the CDR3 reads TGTGCCAGCTGTCCGCGGGATAGCGGGAGCAATGAGCAGTTCTTC.

The V gene is TRBV7-3, the J gene TRBJ2-7, with D possibly matching TRBD1 (7 bases). Looked up from germline, CDR1 is SGHTA and CDR2 is FQGTGA. The CDR3 covers 14 residues. V lost 3 bases, J lost 3 bases, and 12 bases lay in between. For the CDR3, the DNA is TGTGCCAGCAGCTTTCAGGGGGGCGACTACGAGCAGTACTTC. It codes for CASSFQGGDYEQYF.

This sequence joins TRBV7-2 and TRBJ1-1; D gene ambiguous. CDR3 length: 14 amino acids. Trimming removed 4 bases at V and 1 base at J, with 10 bases between. CDR1 is SGHTA, CDR2 FQGNSA, per germline. The CDR3 protein is CASSSGSRNTEAFF. CDR3 DNA sequence: TGTGCCAGCAGCTCGGGGTCTCGGAACACTGAAGCTTTCTTT.

The rearrangement links TRBV19 to TRBJ2-6; a weak D match, TRBD1 (6 bases). Trimming took 6 bases from V and 3 from J, leaving 12 bases between them. CDR1 LNHDA and CDR2 SQIVND come from the germline V gene (reference sequence). CDR3 size: 15 residues. The CDR3 sequence is CASSLRGIGANVLTF. The CDR3 nucleotides read TGTGCCAGTAGCCTCAGGGGAATTGGGGCCAACGTCCTGACTTTC.

The rearrangement links TRBV14 to TRBJ1-4; D gene uncertain. The CDR3 totals 13 residues. The germline V gene encodes CDR1 SGHDN and CDR2 FVKESK. The ends were cut back, 4 bases at V and 6 bases at J, with 9 bases in the middle. In DNA, the CDR3 is TGTGCCAGCAGCCGCGGGAACTATGAAAAACTGTTTTTT. This sequence encodes CASSRGNYEKLFF.

This clone appeared once. The chain links TRBV2 to TRBJ2-4; possible D gene TRBD2, 6 bases. This CDR3 has 14 amino acids. The V gene lost 3 bases and the J gene lost 7 bases, with 13 bases spanning the gap. Germline V gene sequence: CDR1 SNHLY, CDR2 FYNNEI. The CDR3 protein is CASSEAGPRNIQYF. The DNA of the CDR3 is TGTGCCAGCAGTGAGGCGGGGCCCCGGAACATTCAGTACTTC.

The rearrangement joins TRBV6-6 to TRBJ2-5, with D hard to call. V was clipped by 8 bases and J by 5 bases, with 15 bases between them. The CDR3 has 13 amino acids. Per the germline V gene, CDR1 is MNHNY and CDR2 is SVGAGI (reference sequence). DNA of the CDR3: TGTGCCAGCCATGGCGGCGCTTTGGAGACCCAGTACTTC. This codes for CASHGGALETQYF.

Details on this clone: One junction end disagrees with the germline gene, perhaps due to a read error. The V and J genes are TRBV6-1 and TRBJ2-5; D may be TRBD1 (6 bases). The CDR3 length is 14 residues. Germline CDR1 is MNHNS and CDR2 is SASEGT. The CDR3 loop reads CASSENRVGRSVDF. As DNA, the CDR3 is TGTGCCAGCAGTGAAAACAGGGTCGGCAGATCAGTGGACTTC.

This sequence joins TRBV30 and TRBJ2-7; possibly TRBD1 or TRBD2 for D (5 bases each). The V end lost 6 bases, the J end lost 2 bases, and 8 bases lay between the germline ends. This CDR3 comprises 11 residues. Germline CDR1 is GTSNPN and CDR2 is SVGIG (reference sequence). CDR3 nucleotide sequence: TGTGCCTGTGGGGGTACCTACGAGCAGTACTTC. Its protein product is CACGGTYEQYF.

V is TRBV5-1 and J is TRBJ1-1, with a weak D call TRBD1 (5 bases). CDR1 and CDR2 from the germline V gene are SGHRS and YFSETQ. The germline V and J ends were trimmed by 4 bases and 3 bases, with 22 bases remaining between them. The CDR3 runs 17 residues. The CDR3 nucleotides are TGCGCCAGCAGCCCTCCCCGTGGGGGAGCCCTGGACACTGAAGCTTTCTTT. Translation: CASSPPRGGALDTEAFF.

This clone was recorded a few times. J is TRBJ1-1 and V is TRBV5-1; D gene ambiguous. Germline-derived CDR1 and CDR2 are SGHRS and YFSETQ. The length of the CDR3 is 12 residues. The ends were cut back, 0 bases at V and 10 bases at J, with 10 bases in the middle. CDR3 sequence (DNA): TGCGCCAGCAGCTTGGCCGGCTGGGGAGCTTTCTTT. Amino acids: CASSLAGWGAFF.

The CDR3 nucleotides are TGCGCCAGCAGCATAGGACAGGGGGTCGGATTTGACGAGCAGTACTTC. This gives the protein CASSIGQGVGFDEQYF. The chain combines TRBV5-1 with TRBJ2-7, with TRBD1 matching over 10 bases. The V gene end was trimmed by 4 bases and the J gene end by 5 bases; junction bases not matched to a gene: 12. This CDR3 contains 16 residues. Looked up from germline, CDR1 is SGHRS and CDR2 is YFSETQ.

This chain uses TRBV7-3 with TRBJ1-3; TRBD1 matches at 8 bases. With V trimmed by 5 bases and J by 7 bases, 4 bases remained unmatched. This CDR3 contains 13 residues. CDR1 and CDR2 from the germline V gene are SGHTA and FQGTGA. The CDR3 DNA follows: TGTGCCAGCAGCCCGGACAGGGTGAACACCATATATTTT. It is translated as CASSPDRVNTIYF.

The chain employs TRBV7-2 and TRBJ2-7, with 8 bases that match TRBD1. The CDR3 is 12 residues long. J lost 10 bases, V lost 5 bases, and 7 bases had no gene match. Germline V gives CDR1 SGHTA, CDR2 FQGNSA. CDR3 nucleotide sequence: TGTGCCAGCAGCCTGACAGGGGTATCTCAGTACTTC. Protein product: CASSLTGVSQYF.

The J gene is TRBJ1-3, the V gene TRBV30; maybe TRBD1 (6 bases). CDR3 length equals 15 residues. The V gene lost 4 bases and the J gene lost 2 bases, with 15 bases spanning the gap. CDR1 and CDR2 from the germline V gene are GTSNPN and SVGIG (reference sequence). CDR3 nucleotide sequence: TGTGCCTGGAATACTTTCAGGGGAGCTGGAAACACCATATATTTT. Translation gives CAWNTFRGAGNTIYF.

The rearrangement links TRBV25-1 to TRBJ2-6, with D perhaps given as TRBD1 or TRBD2 (6 bases each). V lost 6 bases and J 0 bases, leaving 15 bases between the germline ends. Germline V gives CDR1 MGHDK, CDR2 SYGVNS. This CDR3 has 17 amino acids. Here the CDR3 DNA reads TGTGCCAGCAGAGAGGGGGGCGGTAGCTCTGGGGCCAACGTCCTGACTTTC. Translated: CASREGGGSSGANVLTF.

This clone was detected only once. V gene TRBV5-1 combines with J gene TRBJ2-5; 13 bases are a match to TRBD2. Germline-derived CDR1 and CDR2 are SGHRS and YFSETQ. V shed 4 bases, J shed 4 bases, and the junction held 7 bases outside the gene matches. The CDR3 runs 16 residues. In DNA, the CDR3 is TGCGCCAGCAGCATCGGGACTAGCGGGATGGGAGAGACCCAGTACTTC. Translated: CASSIGTSGMGETQYF. Together with reference TRBV5-1 and TRBJ2-5, the CDR3 gives the full variable domain: KAGVTQTPRYLIKTRGQQVTLSCSPISGHRSVSWYQQTPGQGLQFLFEYFSETQRNKGNFPGRFSGRQFSNSRSEMNVSTLELGDSALYLCASSIGTSGMGETQYFGPGTRLLVL.

The chain couples TRBV11-2 to TRBJ1-2; TRBD1 matches at 7 bases. CDR1 and CDR2 (germline): SGHAT, FQNNGV. CDR3 size: 14 residues. J lost 7 bases, V lost 1 base, and 6 bases had no gene match. The CDR3 here is CASSLASSGGGYTF. The CDR3 DNA reads TGTGCCAGCAGCTTAGCTTCCTCAGGGGGTGGCTACACCTTC.

The chain recombines TRBV30 with TRBJ2-5, with 8 bases aligning to TRBD2. J lost 5 bases, V lost 7 bases, and 6 bases had no gene match. This CDR3 region has 12 residues. The germline gives CDR1 GTSNPN, CDR2 SVGIG (reference sequence). CDR3 coding DNA: TGTGCCTTCGACGGGGGGGCTGAGACCCAGTACTTC. Translated, it gives CAFDGGAETQYF.

The rearrangement links TRBV14 to TRBJ1-5; 7 nucleotides align to TRBD1. The CDR3 spans 17 residues. J gave up 2 bases and V 0 bases, and 7 bases lay outside the gene matches. The V gene's germline CDR1 is SGHDN and CDR2 FVKESK. CDR3 nucleotide sequence: TGTGCCAGCAGCCAAGATTGGTGGGACAGCCGCAATCAGCCCCAGCATTTT. It is translated as CASSQDWWDSRNQPQHF.

This clone was observed a single time. The chain couples TRBV5-6 to TRBJ1-2; tentatively, D is TRBD1 (5 bases). The germline V and J ends were trimmed by 0 bases and 5 bases, with 14 bases remaining between them. Germline CDR1 reads SGHDT; CDR2 reads YYEEEE. The CDR3 totals 15 residues. The CDR3 region has the DNA TGTGCCAGCAGCTTGGAACGGGGCGATCCGTATGGCTACACCTTC. Its protein product is CASSLERGDPYGYTF.

This clone was recorded once. Other nucleotide sequences in the sample specify the same CDR3. The chain employs TRBV15 and TRBJ2-7, with D tentatively TRBD2 (7 bases). The CDR3 is 13 amino acids. Looked up from germline, CDR1 is LNHNV and CDR2 is YYDKDF (reference sequence). V was clipped by 3 bases and J by 2 bases, with 8 bases between them. The CDR3: CATSRGGPYEQYF. The CDR3 DNA follows: TGTGCCACCAGCAGGGGGGGGCCCTACGAGCAGTACTTC.

CDR3 sequence reads: CASSYPGSQPQHF. The CDR3 DNA is TGTGCCAGCAGTTACCCGGGGTCGCAGCCCCAGCATTTT. V is TRBV6-6 and J is TRBJ1-5; D gene unclear. CDR3 length equals 13 residues. Germline V gene sequence: CDR1 MNHNY, CDR2 SVGAGI (reference sequence). Trimming shortened V by 2 bases and J by 7 bases, and 9 bases separated the two germline ends.